What follows are 8 T cell receptor beta chains derived from one specimen sequenced in a study of neurological immune-mediated disorders. TCRdb reanalysed the 5' RACE reads using MiXCR and keeps one entry per CDR3 protein. The data show approximately 58,000 distinct CDR3 sequences, 10% to 12% seen once. The sample taken for sequencing was PBMCs. The receptors here all came from a man aged 60-69 years in good health.

This clonotype was seen ten or more times. V and J are TRBV7-2 and TRBJ2-3; 8 positions match TRBD1. Germline V lookup: CDR1 SGHTA, CDR2 FQGNSA. CDR3 length equals 16 residues. J was trimmed by 3 bases and V by 3 bases; bases with no gene match: 8. The CDR3 spells CASSFTGGPNTDTQYF. The CDR3 DNA sequence: TGTGCCAGCAGCTTTACAGGGGGTCCTAATACAGATACGCAGTATTTT.

Worth noting for this clonotype: A clone one base away is much larger, so this may be a read error. This sequence joins TRBV12-3 or TRBV12-4 and TRBJ2-5, with D possibly TRBD2 on 5 matching bases. The CDR3 extends over 14 amino acids. The V gene lost 4 bases and the J gene lost 2 bases, with 11 bases spanning the gap. The CDR3 loop is CASSSLDSQETQYF. The CDR3 DNA is TGTGCCAGCAGTTCACTGGACTCACAAGAGACCCAGTACTTC.

This clonotype has at least ten counts. V and J are TRBV28 and TRBJ2-5; 9 bases align to TRBD2. CDR3 length equals 17 residues. J lost 2 bases, V lost 6 bases, and 13 bases had no gene match. Germline V gene data show CDR1 as MDHEN and CDR2 as SYDVKM. The CDR3 DNA is TGTGCCAGCAGGACCGTTATAAAGCGGGGGGATCAAGAGACCCAGTACTTC. It yields the protein CASRTVIKRGDQETQYF. Complete variable domain (other parts from reference TRBV28 and TRBJ2-5): DVKVTQSSRYLVKRTGEKVFLECVQDMDHENMFWYRQDPGLGLRLIYFSYDVKMKEKGDIPEGYSVSREKKERFSLILESASTNQTSMYLCASRTVIKRGDQETQYFGPGTRLLVL.

There are many counts of this clonotype. CDR3 DNA: TGTGCCAGCAGCCAAGAGGGACAGGAACAAGATACGCAGTATTTT. It translates to CASSQEGQEQDTQYF. The V call is TRBV14, the J call TRBJ2-3; 8 positions agree with TRBD1. Germline V gene sequence: CDR1 SGHDN, CDR2 FVKESK. This CDR3 has 15 residues. Trimming removed 0 bases from V and 5 bases from J; junction bases left unmatched: 4.

Ten or more counts support this clonotype. The gene calls are TRBV7-2 and TRBJ1-5; D not resolved. CDR1 and CDR2 from the germline V gene are SGHTA and FQGNSA. Trimming removed 1 base from V and 5 bases from J, with 12 bases in between. The length of the CDR3 is 15 residues. CDR3 protein: CASSLGAEEYQPQHF. The CDR3 DNA follows: TGTGCCAGCAGCTTAGGGGCAGAGGAATATCAGCCCCAGCATTTT.

The sample holds many counts of this clonotype. This chain joins TRBV7-9 and TRBJ1-1, with D tentatively TRBD1 (5 bases). The V end was cut by 6 bases, the J end by 3 bases, with 14 bases between. CDR3 length: 14 residues. Germline values: CDR1 SEHNR, CDR2 FQNEAQ (reference sequence). This CDR3 is CASSGRGKDTEAFF. CDR3 DNA sequence: TGTGCCAGCAGTGGGCGGGGCAAAGACACTGAAGCTTTCTTT.

This clonotype appeared many times. The chain is built from TRBV6-2 or TRBV6-3 and TRBJ1-6; TRBD1 aligns across 11 bases. The CDR3 contains 16 residues. Germline V lookup: CDR1 MNHEY, CDR2 SVGEGT. J was trimmed by 9 bases and V by 2 bases; bases with no gene match: 6. The CDR3 spells CASSYPWTGGISPLHF. In DNA form, the CDR3 reads TGTGCCAGCAGTTACCCTTGGACAGGGGGCATTTCACCCCTCCACTTT.

This clonotype has ten or more counts. CDR3 nucleotide sequence: TGCAGCGTTCCGGGACCGAGAAAAGAGACCCAGTACTTC. Protein: CSVPGPRKETQYF. This chain joins TRBV29-1 and TRBJ2-5; D tentatively reads TRBD1 or TRBD2 (5 bases each). V was trimmed by 5 bases and J by 3 bases, leaving 13 bases between them. This CDR3 is built from 13 residues. Germline-derived CDR1 and CDR2 are SQVTM and ANQGSEA.